This record concerns one T cell receptor beta chain sequence. No antigen is known for it. Some clones are missing from TCRdb's copy, which holds only in-frame ones; the method was immunoSEQ multiplex PCR. The repertoire includes about 120,000 clones, 85% to 95% of them detected once, and around 0.12% sits in the top ten. This sample is drawn from a study of graft-versus-host responses after intestinal transplantation. The receptor was isolated from a human donor who received an intestinal transplant. Sequencing used unstimulated CD4+ T cells sorted from spleen or lymph node cells, obtained before intestinal transplant.

The CDR3 DNA follows: TGTGCCAGTAGAGGCCCCTCTGAGGGCGGCAATCAGCCCCAGCATTTT. Its translation is CASRGPSEGGNQPQHF. The rearrangement uses TRBV19 and TRBJ1-5, with D unresolved. Germline CDR1 reads LNHDA; CDR2 reads SQIVND (reference sequence). Trimming left V 6 bases short and J 2 bases short, with 17 bases between. This CDR3 spans 16 amino acids.